The clone carrying this T cell receptor beta chain has a handful of counts. Its antigen remains unidentified. These data belong to a study of CD8+ T cells in alopecia areata. Germline CDR1 and CDR2: SGHTA and FQGTGA. Trimming removed 0 bases from V and 4 bases from J, with 12 bases in between. The CDR3 sequence is 15 residues long. General study findings and limits: Clarity of TCR sharing across patients fell short of that in mice, possibly HLA-related. For lesional scalp, especially alopecia totalis/universalis, clonality was higher than in normal scalp.

Following extraction, RNA underwent reverse transcription to cDNA, which served as the sequencing template. The data were produced by immunoSEQ multiplex PCR, yet TCRdb's version contains in-frame clones alone and is incomplete. The sample yields about 130,000 clones, 50% to 60% seen once. The clonotype originates from a human donor with alopecia areata. The chain uses TRBV7-3 and TRBJ1-1; no clear D. The source was CD4+ T cells sorted from blood, collected at week 0. CDR3 protein: CASSLTFGSATEAFF. CDR3 bases: TGTGCCAGCAGCTTAACCTTCGGGTCGGCCACTGAAGCTTTCTTT.